The T cell receptor beta chain described here comes from a study of blood T cell repertoires in COVID-19 (dated by TCRdb to 2020 to 2022). For the wider study: The collaborator samples originated in the United States, Italy and Spain and spanned the acute and convalescent phases of COVID-19. The material from the prospective study consisted of cDNA or gDNA derived from T cells, B-cell-depleted T cells, or PBMCs. Subjects who had been exposed to COVID-19, were actively infected with it, or had recovered from it provided the deeply sampled blood TCRbeta repertoires that made up the dataset. The repertoires were made available in a free public database intended to serve as a resource for research on the immune response to SARS-CoV-2. Samples came from the ongoing ImmuneRACE study (first 160 participants) plus 1,254 subjects from 6 global collaborators. A de-identified subject ID, COVID-19 status, age in years and sex were almost always included in the sample metadata. HLA class I and class II types, where available, came from metadata supplied by the sample provider rather than from assay-based typing. The paper's findings and limits, for the study overall: Clinical and demographic metadata were provided uncurated, with the amount varying by source and participant.

Trimming costs V 1 base and J 1 base, and their ends lie 9 bases apart. From the cysteine up to the phenylalanine, the CDR3 has a length of 15 residues. Only the CDR3 DNA stays, 45 bases, in frame from base 1. In the germline V gene, CDR1 corresponds to SGHNT and CDR2 to YENEEA. At one collaborating source in Seattle, patients were enrolled during active infection and were followed longitudinally through the course of disease. The collaborating institutions used their own protocols to collect whole blood in K2EDTA tubes. For TCRbeta analysis, collaborators shipped samples in one of three forms: frozen whole blood, isolated PBMCs, or DNA extracted from either of those sample types. The immunoSEQ Assay, a bias-controlled multiplex PCR, was used to amplify TCRbeta CDR3 regions from genomic DNA. For the original study's pipeline: Nucleated cell counts per sample were estimated from amplification of reference gene primers within the assay. To quantify the absolute abundance of each unique TCRbeta CDR3 rearrangement, sequence reads were collapsed and filtered. For each sample, productive Simpson clonality was calculated by taking the square root of Simpson's diversity index across productive rearrangements. TCRdb took over this immuneACCESS table, retaining in-frame rearrangements with V and J assigned. Such tables are incomplete; in checked studies, under half of the missing clones stem from an unresolved V gene, and the remainder is unexplained. D and trimming were read from the DNA, whereas the V and J calls and clone size are those reported in that table. The sample yields 200,000 to 300,000 clones; approximately 86% were counted once. The ten largest clones capture roughly 5.6% of the sample.

Details on this clone: Its antigen is currently not known. The sample holds no much larger clone one base away, and base qualities are not on file.

Sequencing was carried out using peripheral blood. The sequence joins TRBV11-3 to TRBJ2-3; the D gene cannot be named for sure. This sequence was found in a woman aged 60-70 years with COVID-19, enrolled during active disease. DNA sequence: TGTGCCAGCAGCTTAGGGCACGCCGGCACAGATACGCAGTATTTT. Translated, this gives CASSLGHAGTDTQYF. Extended through the reference TRBV11-3 and TRBJ2-3 proteins, this CDR3 yields the full variable domain: EAGVVQSPRYKIIEKKQPVAFWCNPISGHNTLYWYLQNLGQGPELLIRYENEEAVDDSQLPKDRFSAERLKGVDSTLKIQPAELGDSAVYLCASSLGHAGTDTQYFGPGTRLTVL.